Below, 5 T cell receptor beta chains from the same sample are listed, as sequenced in a study of T cells in women clearing cervical HPV infection. Data came from immunoSEQ multiplex PCR; TCRdb stores just in-frame clones and leaves some out. This table lists under 30,000 clones. The sequencing sample was made of blood buffy coat. These receptors were taken from a woman between 18 and 70 years old with a cervical HPV16 infection that either progressed to CIN3+ or cleared (not recorded which).

To note about this clone: With the read ending 3 residues before the CDR3 end, the germline J gene is used to fill in that end. This chain joins TRBV2 and TRBJ2-7; the match to TRBD1 covers 9 bases. CDR1 is SNHLY, CDR2 FYNNEI, per germline. This CDR3 is 15 amino acids long. The V and J ends lost 4 bases and 4 bases, in that order; junction bases with no gene match: 8. This chain's CDR3 is CASSARTGEYYEQYF. CDR3 DNA, as far as it was read: TGTGCCAGCAGTGCCCGGACAGGGGAATATTACGAG.

Here the CDR3 reads CASSWKRDTNQPQYF. The part of the CDR3 DNA that was read is TGTGCCAGCAGCTGGAAAAGGGACACCAATCAGCCG. The V and J genes are TRBV7-2 and TRBJ2-3, with D maybe TRBD1 (6 bases). The read falls 3 residues short of the CDR3 end, and the missing part is taken from the germline J gene. The length of the CDR3 is 15 residues. The germline CDR1 and CDR2 sequences are SGHTA and FQGNSA.

As for this clone: The sequence runs out 3 residues before the end of the CDR3; the remainder is reconstructed from the germline J gene. V gene TRBV7-3 combines with J gene TRBJ1-2; TRBD1 aligns across 11 bases. The CDR3 runs to 14 residues. In germline, CDR1 is SGHTA, CDR2 FQGTGA. The DNA read from the CDR3 is TGTGCCAGCAGCCTGGGACAGGGGGACAATGAC. Residues: CASSLGQGDND. The whole CDR3 region reads CASSLGQGDNDYTF.

Note on this clone: The CDR3 goes on 3 residues after the read ends, and that part is filled in from the germline J gene. V and J are TRBV2 and TRBJ1-2; possible D gene TRBD1, 5 bases. Germline V gene sequence: CDR1 SNHLY, CDR2 FYNNEI. The CDR3 is 14 amino acids. The CDR3 sequence is CASRSGTSAYDYTF. The part of the CDR3 DNA that was read is TGTGCCAGCAGGTCCGGGACTAGCGCCTACGAC.

In the case of this clone: The read halts 3 residues ahead of the CDR3 end, with the missing end drawn from the germline J gene. This chain uses TRBV20-1 with TRBJ2-7, with 7 bases aligning to TRBD1. The CDR3 loop spans 13 amino acids. Germline assignment: CDR1 DFQATT and CDR2 SNEGSKA (reference sequence). The junction had 10 bases not matched to a gene; V was cut back by 5 bases and J by 6 bases. The CDR3 DNA, read in part, is TGCAGTGCTCCGAAGACCTGGGACAGCGAG. This gives the protein CSAPKTWDSE. The whole CDR3 reads CSAPKTWDSEQYF.